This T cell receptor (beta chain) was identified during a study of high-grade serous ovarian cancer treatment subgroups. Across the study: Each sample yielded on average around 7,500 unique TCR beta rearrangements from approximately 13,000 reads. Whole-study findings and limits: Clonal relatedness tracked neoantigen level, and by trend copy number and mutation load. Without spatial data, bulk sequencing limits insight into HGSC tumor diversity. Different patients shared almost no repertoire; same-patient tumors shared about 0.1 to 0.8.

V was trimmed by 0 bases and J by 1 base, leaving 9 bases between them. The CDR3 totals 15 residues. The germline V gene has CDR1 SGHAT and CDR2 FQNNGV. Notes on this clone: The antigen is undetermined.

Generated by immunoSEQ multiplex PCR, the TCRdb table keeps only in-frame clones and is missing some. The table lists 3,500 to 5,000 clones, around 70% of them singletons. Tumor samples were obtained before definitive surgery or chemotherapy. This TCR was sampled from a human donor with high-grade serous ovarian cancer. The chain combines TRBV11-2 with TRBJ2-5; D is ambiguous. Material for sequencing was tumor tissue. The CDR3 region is CASSLELDFQETQYF. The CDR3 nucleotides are TGTGCCAGCAGCTTAGAGTTAGACTTCCAAGAGACCCAGTACTTC.